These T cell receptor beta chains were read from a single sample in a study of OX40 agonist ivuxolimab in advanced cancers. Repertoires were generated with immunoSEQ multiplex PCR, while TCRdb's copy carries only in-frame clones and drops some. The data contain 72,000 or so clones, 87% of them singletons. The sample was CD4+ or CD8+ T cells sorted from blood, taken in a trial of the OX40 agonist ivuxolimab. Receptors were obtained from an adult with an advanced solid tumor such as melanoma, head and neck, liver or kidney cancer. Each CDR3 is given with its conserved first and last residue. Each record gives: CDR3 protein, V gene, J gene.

CDR3: CASSASPGPQETQYF
V: TRBV9
J: TRBJ2-5

CDR3: CASSWVGRGNQPQHF
V: TRBV19
J: TRBJ1-5

CDR3: CASRRSGGPSEQYF
V: TRBV28
J: TRBJ2-7

CDR3: CASSPMAGPDTQYF
V: TRBV5-1
J: TRBJ2-3

CDR3: CASSPWGRETQYF
V: TRBV18
J: TRBJ2-5

CDR3: CASSLRGNTEAFF
V: TRBV5-1
J: TRBJ1-1

CDR3: CASSRGTGPVPGELFF
V: TRBV27
J: TRBJ2-2

CDR3: CASSWGQGILRGYTF
V: TRBV6-6
J: TRBJ1-2

CDR3: CASSRQGSSTEAFF
V: TRBV11-3
J: TRBJ1-1

CDR3: CASSAPPEYYGYTF
V: TRBV28
J: TRBJ1-2

CDR3: CASGLVSGELFF
V: TRBV5-1
J: TRBJ2-2

CDR3: CATGQNTEAFF
V: TRBV2
J: TRBJ1-1

CDR3: CASSLGDREGSGANVLTF
V: TRBV5-6
J: TRBJ2-6

CDR3: CASSQGRGGYNEQFF
V: TRBV18
J: TRBJ2-1

CDR3: CASSSARAYGYTF
V: TRBV2
J: TRBJ1-2

CDR3: CASSESIWSETQYF
V: TRBV10-1
J: TRBJ2-5

CDR3: CASSLDLRGTNTGELFF
V: TRBV11-2
J: TRBJ2-2

CDR3: CASSLDINEKLFF
V: TRBV5-1
J: TRBJ1-4

CDR3: CASRLAPPTSGSVDEQYF
V: TRBV12-2
J: TRBJ2-7

CDR3: CASSSQRRGQQETQYF
V: TRBV21-1
J: TRBJ2-5

CDR3: CASSFYNGYTF
V: TRBV7-9
J: TRBJ1-2

CDR3: CASSGLAGTSGSRAGELFF
V: TRBV19
J: TRBJ2-2

CDR3: CASSLGAFRESAQYF
V: TRBV28
J: TRBJ2-5

CDR3: CSVVAPRPYNEQFF
V: TRBV29-1
J: TRBJ2-1

CDR3: CASSSTHDFGTENNEQFF
V: TRBV7-8
J: TRBJ2-1

CDR3: CASSPQTLSYNEQFF
V: TRBV7-2
J: TRBJ2-1

CDR3: CASSQAGGEGYTF
V: TRBV5-4
J: TRBJ1-2

CDR3: CASSSGQQNTEAFF
V: TRBV7-9
J: TRBJ1-1

CDR3: CASGLRAWEAFGELFF
V: TRBV12-5
J: TRBJ2-2